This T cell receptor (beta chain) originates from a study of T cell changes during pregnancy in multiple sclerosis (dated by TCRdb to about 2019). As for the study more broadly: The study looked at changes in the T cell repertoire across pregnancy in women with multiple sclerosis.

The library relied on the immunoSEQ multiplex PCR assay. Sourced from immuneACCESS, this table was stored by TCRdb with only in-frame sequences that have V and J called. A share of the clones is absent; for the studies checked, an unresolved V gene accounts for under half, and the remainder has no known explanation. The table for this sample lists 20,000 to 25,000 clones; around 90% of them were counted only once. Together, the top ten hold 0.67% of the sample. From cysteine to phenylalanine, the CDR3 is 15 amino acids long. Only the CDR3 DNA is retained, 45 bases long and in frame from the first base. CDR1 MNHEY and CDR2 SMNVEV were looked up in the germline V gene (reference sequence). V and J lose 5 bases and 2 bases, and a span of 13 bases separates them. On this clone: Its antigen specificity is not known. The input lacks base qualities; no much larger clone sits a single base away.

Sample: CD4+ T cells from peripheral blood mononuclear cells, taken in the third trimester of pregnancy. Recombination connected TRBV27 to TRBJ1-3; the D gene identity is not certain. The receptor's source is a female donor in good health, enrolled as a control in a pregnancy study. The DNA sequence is TGTGCCAGCAGTACAACCCCGTACCCTGGAAACACCATATATTTT. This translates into CASSTTPYPGNTIYF.